This entry features one T cell receptor (beta chain) sequence. The antigen remains unidentified. The CDR3 extends over 16 amino acids. The V gene's germline CDR1 is SGHRS and CDR2 YFSETQ. V was shortened by 4 bases and J by 4 bases, with 20 bases between the two germline ends. This sample was taken from a study of cytomegalovirus exposure and HLA in healthy donors. Broader study findings: Beyond CMV serostatus, there was no information to go on about immune exposure. A later analysis found most CMV-associated TCR beta chains apparently HLA-restricted. Follow-up analysis later connected one missense variant in DCLRE1C with trimming of TCR beta V- and J-genes.

Primers: 60 Vbeta forward and 13 Jbeta reverse. Sequenced by immunoSEQ multiplex PCR; TCRdb stores in-frame clones only, minus some. The sample includes around 100,000 clones. V usage is TRBV5-1 and J usage is TRBJ2-5; perhaps TRBD1 as D (6 bases). Sequencing used PBMCs. The source of this sequence is a middle-aged man in good health and CMV-seronegative. CDR3 coding DNA: TGCGCCAGCAGCCTTAATTCCCAGGGGCCGAGAGAGACCCAGTACTTC. Translation: CASSLNSQGPRETQYF.